The clone carrying this T cell receptor beta chain was observed many times. This CDR3 contains 14 residues. V lost 6 bases to trimming and J lost 2 bases, with 15 bases between them. The V gene's germline CDR1 is SGHDT and CDR2 YYEEEE. Based on a CD8+CD4-CCR7+CD45RA+ profile, naive CD8 T cells were sorted. The record originates from a study of molecular identifiers for immune sequencing clone quantification. Libraries of bulk TCR were made by previously described methods (with listed TCR primers). TCRdb fed the PCR reads into MiXCR, producing one record per CDR3 protein. The data hold 60,000 to 70,000 distinct CDR3 sequences, with around 20% observed a single time.

The J gene is TRBJ2-7, the V gene TRBV5-6; D unresolved. The clonotype was recovered from a human donor in good health. Some libraries in this study had Jurkat cell RNA spiked in. The source material was naive CD8+ T cells from blood, with Jurkat cell RNA spiked in. Subset: FACS-sorted CD8+CD4-CCR7+CD45RA+ naive T cells. DNA for the CDR3: TGTGCCAGCACTACCTCAGGTACCACCTACGAGCAGTACTTC. This gives the protein CASTTSGTTYEQYF.